A single sample is the source of the 32 T cell receptor beta chains below, sequenced in a study of T cells in tumors after PD-1 blockade. This table comes from immunoSEQ multiplex PCR, and its TCRdb copy is limited to in-frame clones, with some not included. The data show approximately 20,000 clones, more than 65% seen once. This specimen consisted of PBMCs, obtained after anti-PD-1 therapy. The receptors were sampled from a human donor with advanced basal cell or squamous cell carcinoma (not recorded which).

This chain uses TRBV10-3 with TRBJ2-7; D call uncertain. Deletions cut 0 bases from V and 4 bases from J, with 13 bases between. The CDR3 is 15 residues long. CDR1 is ENHRY and CDR2 is SYGVKD in the germline V gene. CDR3 bases: TGTGCCATCAGTGAGTCGAGTGGCATCGAATACGAGCAGTACTTC. It specifies CAISESSGIEYEQYF.

Here the CDR3 DNA reads TGTGCCAGCAGTCGAACAGGGGAGTATGAGCAGTTCTTC. It specifies CASSRTGEYEQFF. The rearrangement links TRBV6-5 to TRBJ2-1; 7 positions match TRBD1. Trimming removed 5 bases from V and 8 bases from J; junction bases left unmatched: 6. Germline V lookup: CDR1 MNHEY, CDR2 SVGAGI. The CDR3 has 13 residues.

The V call is TRBV7-9, the J call TRBJ1-5; no clear D. V dropped 2 bases and J dropped 6 bases, with 8 bases sitting between them. The CDR3 is 13 amino acids. CDR1 is SEHNR and CDR2 is FQNEAQ in the germline V gene (reference sequence). Here the CDR3 reads CASSLRVGQPQHF. The CDR3 DNA sequence: TGTGCCAGCAGCTTAAGGGTTGGTCAGCCCCAGCATTTT.

The V gene is TRBV6-5, the J gene TRBJ2-1; 8 nucleotides line up with TRBD2. Trimming took 8 bases from V and 7 from J; bases not matched to a gene: 7. Germline values: CDR1 MNHEY, CDR2 SVGAGI. This CDR3 contains 13 residues. CDR3 sequence reads: CASGYGRGNEQFF. CDR3 nucleotides: TGTGCCAGCGGGTACGGGAGGGGTAATGAGCAGTTCTTC.

The J gene is TRBJ1-4, the V gene TRBV23-1, with D hard to call. TRBV23-1 is reported as an ORF; its role is uncertain. V dropped 4 bases and J dropped 0 bases, with 9 bases sitting between them. CDR3 length: 15 amino acids. This CDR3 is CASSPQSATNEKLFF. The CDR3 DNA sequence: TGCGCCAGCAGTCCCCAGTCGGCAACTAATGAAAAACTGTTTTTT.

The gene calls are TRBV10-3 and TRBJ2-7, with a possible D match to TRBD1 (5 bases). V lost 10 bases and J lost 1, with 20 bases in between. From germline, CDR1 is ENHRY and CDR2 SYGVKD. The CDR3 has 15 residues. The CDR3 DNA follows: TGTGCCACGCATTCCCTAACAGGCTTGTCCTACGAGCAGTACTTC. It specifies CATHSLTGLSYEQYF.

This chain connects TRBV19 to TRBJ1-2, with D perhaps TRBD1 (6 bases). Trimming stripped 3 bases from V and 6 bases from J, with 14 bases between. From germline, CDR1 is LNHDA and CDR2 SQIVND (reference sequence). The CDR3 covers 14 residues. The CDR3 loop reads CASSILTGANGYTF. The CDR3 nucleotides are TGTGCCAGTAGTATCTTGACGGGGGCAAATGGCTACACCTTC.

V usage is TRBV27 and J usage is TRBJ1-6, with 9 bases lining up with TRBD1. Germline V gives CDR1 MNHEY, CDR2 SMNVEV (reference sequence). J gave up 7 bases and V 4 bases, and 2 bases lay outside the gene matches. CDR3 length: 14 amino acids. The CDR3 region has the DNA TGTGCCAGCAGTTCGGACAGGGGCAATTCACCCCTCCACTTT. Protein sequence: CASSSDRGNSPLHF.

The rearrangement joins TRBV5-1 to TRBJ1-1; D is undetermined. Germline V gene lookup returns CDR1 SGHRS and CDR2 YFSETQ. The CDR3 consists of 15 residues. The ends were cut back, 0 bases at V and 0 bases at J, with 9 bases in the middle. The CDR3 DNA reads TGCGCCAGCAGCTTGGAGTCTCGGGTGAACACTGAAGCTTTCTTT. It yields the protein CASSLESRVNTEAFF.

This chain links TRBV5-4 with TRBJ2-3; 13 nucleotides agree with TRBD2. With 4 bases clipped from V and 4 bases from J, the junction kept 9 bases outside the gene matches. In germline, CDR1 is SGHNT, CDR2 YYREEE (reference sequence). The CDR3 has 17 amino acids. The CDR3 DNA is TGTGCCAGCAGCATGGGACTAGCGGGGATGGGGGCAGATACGCAGTATTTT. Its translation is CASSMGLAGMGADTQYF. Using reference TRBV5-4 and TRBJ2-3 for the parts outside the CDR3, the full variable domain is ETGVTQSPTHLIKTRGQQVTLRCSSQSGHNTVSWYQQALGQGPQFIFQYYREEENGRGNFPPRFSGLQFPNYSSELNVNALELDDSALYLCASSMGLAGMGADTQYFGPGTRLTVL.

The CDR3 spells CASSPLSDEAFF. In nucleotides, the CDR3 is TGTGCCAGCTCACCACTATCGGATGAAGCTTTCTTT. J is TRBJ1-1 and V is TRBV18; D is uncertain. Trimming stripped 1 base from V and 7 bases from J, with 7 bases between. Germline V gene sequence: CDR1 KGHSH, CDR2 LQKENI. The CDR3 consists of 12 residues.

V usage is TRBV9 and J usage is TRBJ2-2; D is perhaps TRBD1 or TRBD2 (6 bases each). The V end was cut by 4 bases, the J end by 0 bases, with 13 bases between. Per the germline V gene, CDR1 is SGDLS and CDR2 is YYNGEE. The CDR3 has 16 amino acids. This CDR3 is CASSMQGGPNTGELFF. As DNA, the CDR3 is TGTGCCAGCAGCATGCAAGGGGGGCCGAACACCGGGGAGCTGTTTTTT.

This chain uses TRBV10-2 with TRBJ1-1; tentatively, D is TRBD1 (5 bases). The CDR3 contains 13 residues. The ends were cut back, 1 base at V and 7 bases at J, with 10 bases in the middle. CDR1 is WSHSY and CDR2 is SAAADI in the germline V gene. The CDR3 is CASSEYGRDEAFF. DNA of the CDR3: TGCGCCAGCAGTGAGTATGGCAGGGATGAAGCTTTCTTT.

The chain combines TRBV6-6 with TRBJ2-3, with D perhaps matching TRBD1 (5 bases). V was shortened by 5 bases and J by 6 bases, with 12 bases between the two germline ends. This CDR3 is 13 amino acids long. From germline, CDR1 is MNHNY and CDR2 SVGAGI (reference sequence). The CDR3 is CASSPQGADTQYF. The CDR3 DNA reads as TGTGCCAGCAGTCCTCAAGGGGCCGATACGCAGTATTTT.

The V gene is TRBV4-2, the J gene TRBJ2-7; D tentatively fits TRBD1 or TRBD2 (5 bases each). CDR3 length: 15 amino acids. V dropped 4 bases and J dropped 6 bases, with 19 bases sitting between them. Germline CDR1 and CDR2: LGHNA and YNFKEQ. CDR3 in DNA: TGTGCCAGCAGCCGCGAGTGGGGTTGGGACGCCGAGCAGTACTTC. It codes for CASSREWGWDAEQYF.

The V call is TRBV28, the J call TRBJ1-3; tentatively, D is TRBD1 (5 bases). The CDR3 is 12 residues long. Germline V gene lookup returns CDR1 MDHEN and CDR2 SYDVKM. Deletions cut 6 bases from V and 4 bases from J, with 7 bases between. DNA for the CDR3: TGTGCCAGCAGGACAGCAGGAAACACCATATATTTT. It is translated as CASRTAGNTIYF.

This chain connects TRBV6-5 to TRBJ2-5, with unresolved D. The V end was cut by 6 bases, the J end by 4 bases, with 12 bases between. This CDR3 is built from 13 residues. Looked up from germline, CDR1 is MNHEY and CDR2 is SVGAGI. The CDR3 loop reads CASSFGRRETQYF. The CDR3, as DNA: TGTGCCAGCAGCTTCGGACGGAGAGAGACCCAGTACTTC.

This clone has only a few counts. The DNA for the CDR3 is TGTGCCAGCAGCTTAGAAGGGGACTCTCTCACCGGGGAGCTGTTTTTT. Amino acids: CASSLEGDSLTGELFF. The chain couples TRBV7-9 to TRBJ2-2; tentative D call: TRBD2 (6 bases). V was clipped by 1 base and J by 4 bases, with 13 bases between them. This CDR3 has 16 amino acids. Germline V CDR1 and CDR2: SEHNR, FQNEAQ (reference sequence).

The chain uses TRBV5-4 and TRBJ2-7, with TRBD1 matching 7 bases. This CDR3 has 14 amino acids. Germline-derived CDR1 and CDR2 are SGHNT and YYREEE (reference sequence). V lost 2 bases to trimming and J lost 3 bases; unmatched junction nucleotides: 5. The CDR3 DNA reads TGTGCCAGCAGCTTAACAGGGGTCAGCTACGAGCAGTACTTC. It specifies CASSLTGVSYEQYF.

This clone turned up a few times. The chain uses TRBV27 and TRBJ1-6; 8 bases are a match to TRBD1. With V trimmed by 4 bases and J by 7 bases, 3 bases remained unmatched. Germline assignment: CDR1 MNHEY and CDR2 SMNVEV (reference sequence). The CDR3 contains 14 residues. The CDR3 protein is CASSSRQGNSPLHF. CDR3 nucleotide sequence: TGTGCCAGCAGTTCACGACAGGGGAATTCACCCCTCCACTTT.

V gene TRBV29-1 combines with J gene TRBJ2-2; 10 nucleotides line up with TRBD2. From germline, CDR1 is SQVTM and CDR2 ANQGSEA. Germline trimming cut 4 bases from V and 5 bases from J; bases unmatched to any gene: 10. The CDR3 covers 16 residues. The CDR3 sequence is CSVVRSGRVRTGELFF. The CDR3 nucleotides are TGCAGCGTTGTCCGGAGCGGGAGGGTAAGAACCGGGGAGCTGTTTTTT.

The chain is built from TRBV5-1 and TRBJ2-1; 7 positions match TRBD2. CDR3 length equals 14 residues. Germline-derived CDR1 and CDR2 are SGHRS and YFSETQ. Trimming removed 7 bases from V and 4 bases from J; junction bases left unmatched: 8. CDR3 region: CASGRDYTYNEQFF. For the CDR3, the DNA is TGCGCCAGCGGACGGGACTACACATACAATGAGCAGTTCTTC. The full variable domain, rest sourced from reference TRBV5-1 and TRBJ2-1, is KAGVTQTPRYLIKTRGQQVTLSCSPISGHRSVSWYQQTPGQGLQFLFEYFSETQRNKGNFPGRFSGRQFSNSRSEMNVSTLELGDSALYLCASGRDYTYNEQFFGPGTRLTVL.

The chain carries TRBV5-1 and TRBJ1-3, with no clear D. Between the trimmed V and J ends, which lost 0 bases and 0 bases, there was a span of 7 bases. CDR1 and CDR2 from the germline V gene are SGHRS and YFSETQ. The CDR3 is made up of 15 amino acids. DNA of the CDR3: TGCGCCAGCAGCTTGGTTGGGATCTCTGGAAACACCATATATTTT. Translating it yields CASSLVGISGNTIYF.

V is TRBV28 and J is TRBJ2-7; D might be TRBD2 (6 bases). The CDR3 spans 16 residues. Trimming left V 4 bases short and J 0 bases short, with 16 bases between. The germline V gene encodes CDR1 MDHEN and CDR2 SYDVKM. The DNA of the CDR3 is TGTGCCAGCAGTTCCTCCGGGCCCGGGAGCTCCTACGAGCAGTACTTC. This codes for CASSSSGPGSSYEQYF.

V gene TRBV5-1 combines with J gene TRBJ2-7; 8 bases are a match to TRBD1. J lost 3 bases, V lost 3 bases, and 8 bases had no gene match. The CDR3 consists of 15 residues. The V gene's germline CDR1 is SGHRS and CDR2 YFSETQ. In DNA form, the CDR3 reads TGCGCCAGCAGCTCGGACGGACAGGGCTTCTACGAGCAGTACTTC. This encodes CASSSDGQGFYEQYF.

The rearrangement joins TRBV7-8 to TRBJ1-1; TRBD1 matches at 7 bases. Germline V gives CDR1 SGHVS, CDR2 FQNEAQ. The J segment lost 6 bases and the V segment lost 5 bases, leaving 3 bases of the junction unmatched. CDR3 length: 12 amino acids. CDR3 in amino acids: CASSKGTAEAFF. The CDR3, as DNA: TGTGCCAGCAGCAAGGGGACAGCTGAAGCTTTCTTT.

The rearrangement links TRBV6-5 to TRBJ2-2, with 7 bases aligning to TRBD1. CDR1 is MNHEY and CDR2 is SVGAGI in the germline V gene. V was clipped by 6 bases and J by 1 base; unmatched bases: 5. The CDR3 is made up of 15 amino acids. DNA of the CDR3: TGTGCCAGCAGATACAGGGGTTTGAACACCGGGGAGCTGTTTTTT. It encodes CASRYRGLNTGELFF.

This sequence joins TRBV28 and TRBJ2-3; 9 bases map to TRBD2. Germline trimming cut 3 bases from V and 2 bases from J; bases unmatched to any gene: 3. CDR1 and CDR2 (germline): MDHEN, SYDVKM. This CDR3 spans 15 amino acids. The DNA of the CDR3 is TGTGCCAGCAGTTTCCTAGCGGGACTCACAGATACGCAGTATTTT. Encoded protein: CASSFLAGLTDTQYF.

The rearrangement joins TRBV24-1 to TRBJ2-5; unclear D gene. V gave up 2 bases and J gave up 3 bases, with 9 bases separating them. From germline, CDR1 is KGHDR and CDR2 SFDVKD. The CDR3 length is 14 residues. The CDR3 sequence is CATSDSPREETQYF. Written as DNA, the CDR3 is TGTGCCACCAGTGATTCCCCCCGCGAAGAGACCCAGTACTTC.

This clone is a singleton in its sample. V gene TRBV28 combines with J gene TRBJ2-4; D ambiguous. Trimming shortened V by 5 bases and J by 5 bases, and 16 bases separated the two germline ends. Germline-derived CDR1 and CDR2 are MDHEN and SYDVKM. There are 15 residues in the CDR3. The DNA for the CDR3 is TGTGCCAGCAGTCCCCTAGATCCCTCGGAAAACATTCAGTACTTC. Its translation: CASSPLDPSENIQYF.

The chain uses TRBV5-5 and TRBJ2-1; D unclear. The CDR3 spans 10 residues. V was shortened by 2 bases and J by 15 bases, with 9 bases between the two germline ends. Germline V lookup: CDR1 SGHKS, CDR2 YYEKEE (reference sequence). CDR3 sequence: CASSFEIPFF. CDR3 sequence (DNA): TGTGCCAGCAGCTTTGAGATTCCGTTCTTC.

The rearrangement joins TRBV7-9 to TRBJ1-4; D unclear. From germline, CDR1 is SEHNR and CDR2 FQNEAQ (reference sequence). Trimming cost V 5 bases and J 0 bases, with 7 bases left between them. The CDR3 consists of 14 residues. The DNA of the CDR3 is TGTGCCAGCAGCCGGACGACAACTAATGAAAAACTGTTTTTT. Its protein product is CASSRTTTNEKLFF.